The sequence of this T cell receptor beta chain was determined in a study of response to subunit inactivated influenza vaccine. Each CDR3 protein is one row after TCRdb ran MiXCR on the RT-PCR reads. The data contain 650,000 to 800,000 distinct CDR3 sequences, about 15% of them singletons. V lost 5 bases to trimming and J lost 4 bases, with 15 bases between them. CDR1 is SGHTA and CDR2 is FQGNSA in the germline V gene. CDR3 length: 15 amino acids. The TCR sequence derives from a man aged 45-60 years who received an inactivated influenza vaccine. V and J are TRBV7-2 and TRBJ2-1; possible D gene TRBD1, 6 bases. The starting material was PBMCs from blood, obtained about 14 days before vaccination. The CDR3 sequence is CASSPTTGTYNEQFF. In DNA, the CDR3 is TGTGCCAGCAGCCCGACGACAGGAACATACAATGAGCAGTTCTTC.